The clone carrying this T cell receptor beta chain was picked up a small number of times. Its antigen remains unidentified. This record comes from a study of cytomegalovirus exposure and HLA in healthy donors. Study details: The use of the same platform for the 130 or so validation repertoires and the 550 to 850 first-cohort repertoires was reported by a later analysis.

The study, taken as a whole, reports: Later, an analysis found that TCR clusters from the first cohort tended to co-occur in the 130 or so validation repertoires. Testing in vitro showed three CMV-associated chains specific for CMV antigens.

This CDR3 is 16 amino acids long. CDR1 and CDR2 from the germline V gene are SGHAT and FQDESV (reference sequence). V was clipped by 5 bases and J by 4 bases; unmatched bases: 11. TCRdb's table, derived via immunoSEQ multiplex PCR, lists solely in-frame clones and lacks some. Among under 110,000 clones, about 88% were seen once, and the ten largest hold 1.5% to 2%. The TCR was taken from a woman aged 18-35 years in good health and CMV-seropositive. The chain has TRBV11-1 and TRBJ2-7; 10 bases are shared with TRBD1. The material sequenced was PBMCs. The CDR3 sequence: CASSPFPRQGAYEQYF. The CDR3 DNA follows: TGTGCCAGCAGCCCGTTCCCCCGACAGGGGGCTTACGAGCAGTACTTC.